Following are 8 T cell receptor beta chains from one sample sequenced in a study of T cell responses to AZD1222 COVID-19 vaccine. Profiling relied on immunoSEQ multiplex PCR, and the TCRdb table lists in-frame clones only, not all of them. The sample has 180,000 or so clones, approximately 93% seen once. This sample comprised peripheral blood, obtained 28 days after the second AZD1222 dose. These receptors were collected from an adult who received the AZD1222 COVID-19 vaccine.

The chain joins TRBV3-1 (or the pseudogene TRBV3-2) to TRBJ1-2; TRBD1 aligns across 8 bases. This CDR3 comprises 14 residues. J was trimmed by 1 base and V by 6 bases; bases with no gene match: 4. CDR1 LGHDT and CDR2 YNNKEL come from the germline V gene (reference sequence). CDR3 sequence: CASSSDRGNYGYTF. The DNA for the CDR3 is TGTGCCAGCAGTTCCGACAGGGGTAACTATGGCTACACCTTC.

This chain connects TRBV11-3 to TRBJ2-5; 7 nucleotides align to TRBD1. CDR3 length equals 15 residues. CDR1 is SGHNT and CDR2 is YENEEA in the germline V gene. Trimming took 4 bases from V and 3 from J; bases not matched to a gene: 8. CDR3 amino acids: CASSSYRDREETQYF. The CDR3 nucleotides are TGTGCCAGCAGCTCTTACCGGGACAGAGAAGAGACCCAGTACTTC.

J is TRBJ1-2 and V is TRBV3-1 (or the pseudogene TRBV3-2); D might be TRBD1 (5 bases). Germline CDR1 and CDR2: LGHDT and YNNKEL (reference sequence). Trimming shortened V by 0 bases and J by 4 bases, and 12 bases separated the two germline ends. This CDR3 has 15 residues. The DNA for the CDR3 is TGTGCCAGCAGCCAAGATTGGACACAGGCCTATGGCTACACCTTC. Translation gives CASSQDWTQAYGYTF.

The chain couples TRBV5-1 to TRBJ2-3, with 13 bases fitting TRBD2. CDR1 is SGHRS and CDR2 is YFSETQ in the germline V gene. The CDR3 contains 18 residues. V shed 2 bases and J 1 base; nucleotides not matched to a gene: 7. CDR3 in amino acids: CASSFRGLAGDRTDTQYF. CDR3 sequence (DNA): TGCGCCAGCAGCTTTAGAGGACTAGCGGGGGACCGCACAGATACGCAGTATTTT.

The gene calls are TRBV2 and TRBJ2-3, with 14 bases that match TRBD2. Germline V gives CDR1 SNHLY, CDR2 FYNNEI. Unmatched junction bases numbered 15, after V lost 8 bases and J lost 8 bases. CDR3 length equals 17 residues. The CDR3 bases are TGTGCCAGCGGAGGACTAGCGGGGGGCCCCGGACGGGTTACGCAGTATTTT. This translates into CASGGLAGGPGRVTQYF.

The chain combines TRBV6-2 or TRBV6-3 with TRBJ1-2; 7 positions match TRBD1. CDR1 and CDR2 from the germline V gene are MNHEY and SVGEGT. This CDR3 has 14 residues. J gave up 4 bases and V 6 bases, and 8 bases lay outside the gene matches. The CDR3 here is CASSSSDRIYGYTF. In nucleotides, the CDR3 is TGTGCCAGCAGCTCGTCGGACAGGATCTATGGCTACACCTTC.

The rearrangement uses TRBV6-5 and TRBJ1-2; 7 positions match TRBD1. Germline trimming cut 0 bases from V and 1 base from J; bases unmatched to any gene: 5. This CDR3 contains 16 residues. Germline lookup yields CDR1 MNHEY and CDR2 SVGAGI. The CDR3 nucleotides are TGTGCCAGCAGTTACTCGAGGGACAGCCTTAACTATGGCTACACCTTC. Protein product: CASSYSRDSLNYGYTF.

The V call is TRBV28, the J call TRBJ1-5; a weak D match, TRBD1 (5 bases). Germline assignment: CDR1 MDHEN and CDR2 SYDVKM. V was trimmed by 5 bases and J by 4 bases, leaving 15 bases between them. This CDR3 spans 15 amino acids. In nucleotides, the CDR3 is TGTGCCAGCAGTCCCCCCGGGTGGGGGAATCAGCCCCAGCATTTT. Its translation: CASSPPGWGNQPQHF.